Described below is a single TCR beta chain sequence and its context. Its antigen is currently unknown. Other DNA variants within this sample encode the same CDR3. The data derive from a study of shared clonotypes between healthy human individuals. Overall study findings and caveats: It was the few donors that limited the genetic and exposure-history diversity represented.

Some clones are missing from TCRdb's copy, which holds only in-frame ones; the method was immunoSEQ multiplex PCR. The table shows fewer than 1.8 million clones, with just under 99% occurring only once. There are 11 residues in the CDR3. Germline values: CDR1 MNHNS, CDR2 SASEGT. The V end was cut by 3 bases, the J end by 4 bases, with 4 bases between. The clonotype comes from a man between 25 and 39 years old in good health. The chain joins TRBV6-1 to TRBJ2-7; no firm D call. The sequenced sample was naive CD4+ T cells sorted from blood. Indicated subset: CD45RA+ positively selected. The CDR3 region is CASSDRYEQYF. CDR3 sequence (DNA): TGTGCCAGCAGTGATAGGTACGAGCAGTACTTC.